Listed here is a single T cell receptor (beta chain). The method was immunoSEQ multiplex PCR; TCRdb's version includes in-frame clones alone and lacks a portion of them. The repertoire has just under 350,000 clones, about 90% of them found once; the top ten carry just under 6.5%. The data belong to a study of blood T cell repertoires in COVID-19. Study-wide background: PBMCs, B-cell-depleted T cells, or T cells provided the cDNA or gDNA that made up the material.

Trimming cost V 8 bases and J 3 bases, with 11 bases left between them. CDR3 size: 13 residues. Germline CDR1 and CDR2: WSHSY and SAAADI. This chain links TRBV10-2 with TRBJ1-5; tentative D call: TRBD1 (5 bases). The specimen sequenced was peripheral blood. The clonotype was recovered from a woman between 50 and 59 years old with COVID-19, enrolled during active disease. CDR3 residues: CASLQGFNQPQHF. DNA for the CDR3: TGCGCCAGCTTGCAGGGATTCAATCAGCCCCAGCATTTT.